The entry that follows covers one T cell receptor (beta chain) sequence. This CDR3 contains 13 residues. The germline V gene has CDR1 SGHNT and CDR2 YYREEE (reference sequence). Deletions cut 4 bases from V and 6 bases from J, with 12 bases between. The sample belongs to a study of somatic mutations in cytotoxic T cells in rheumatoid arthritis. The wider study: Nearly 100% purity was obtained when some V beta antibody-stained T-cell populations were flow-sorted; these included V beta1+ cells sequenced for TCRB.

The table came from immunoSEQ multiplex PCR; TCRdb's copy has only in-frame clones and leaves some out. The top ten hold roughly an eighth of the sample, which has around 12,000 clones, about 80% seen once. This sequence originates from a man between 45 and 60 years old in good health. The sample comprised CD8+ T cells sorted from blood. The V gene is TRBV5-4, the J gene TRBJ2-3, with D tentatively TRBD2 (5 bases). The CDR3 region has the DNA TGTGCCAGCAGCCCAAACTGGGAGGATACGCAGTATTTT. Translation: CASSPNWEDTQYF.